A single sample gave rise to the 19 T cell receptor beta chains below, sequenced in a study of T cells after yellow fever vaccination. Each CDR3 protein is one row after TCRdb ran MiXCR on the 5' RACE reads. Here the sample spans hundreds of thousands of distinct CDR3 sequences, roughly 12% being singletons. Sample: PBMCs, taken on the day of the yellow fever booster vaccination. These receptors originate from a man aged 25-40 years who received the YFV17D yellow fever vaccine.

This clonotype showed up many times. The chain's CDR3 is CAGQGPNTGELFF. The CDR3 nucleotides read TGTGCCGGGCAGGGCCCCAACACCGGGGAGCTGTTTTTT. This chain joins TRBV7-9 and TRBJ2-2, with D possibly TRBD1 on 5 matching bases. The CDR3 runs to 13 residues. Looked up from germline, CDR1 is SEHNR and CDR2 is FQNEAQ (reference sequence). V dropped 11 bases and J dropped 2 bases, with 12 bases sitting between them.

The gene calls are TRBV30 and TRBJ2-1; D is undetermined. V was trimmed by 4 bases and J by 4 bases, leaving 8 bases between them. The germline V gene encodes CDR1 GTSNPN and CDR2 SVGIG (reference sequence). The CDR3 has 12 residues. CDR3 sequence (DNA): TGTGCCTGGATACAGCCGTACAATGAGCAGTTCTTC. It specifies CAWIQPYNEQFF.

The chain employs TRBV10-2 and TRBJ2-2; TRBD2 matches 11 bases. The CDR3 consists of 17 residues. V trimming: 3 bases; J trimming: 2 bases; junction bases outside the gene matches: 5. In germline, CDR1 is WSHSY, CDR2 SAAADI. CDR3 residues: CASSDPSGRKNTGELFF. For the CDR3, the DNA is TGCGCCAGCAGTGACCCTAGCGGGAGGAAAAACACCGGGGAGCTGTTTTTT.

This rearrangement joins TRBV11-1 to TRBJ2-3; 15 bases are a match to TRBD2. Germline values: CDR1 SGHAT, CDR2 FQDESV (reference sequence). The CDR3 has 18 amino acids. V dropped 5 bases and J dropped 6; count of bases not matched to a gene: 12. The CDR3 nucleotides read TGTGCCAGCAGCCCGACTGGACTAGCGGGAGGGCCCAGGGATACGCAGTATTTT. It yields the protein CASSPTGLAGGPRDTQYF.

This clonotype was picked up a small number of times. CDR3 DNA sequence: TGCAGTGCGAAGTGGCTAGGAGACCTCGAGCAGTACTTC. It encodes CSAKWLGDLEQYF. V is TRBV20-1 and J is TRBJ2-7; the D is unclear. V was clipped by 6 bases and J by 6 bases, with 18 bases between them. The CDR3 extends over 13 amino acids. Germline V lookup: CDR1 DFQATT, CDR2 SNEGSKA (reference sequence).

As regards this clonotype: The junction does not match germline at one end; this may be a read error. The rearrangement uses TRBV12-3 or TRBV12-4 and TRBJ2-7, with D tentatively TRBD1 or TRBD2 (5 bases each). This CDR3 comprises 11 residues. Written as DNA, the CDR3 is TGTGCCAGCAGTTTAGCTGGGGGACCATCTTTC. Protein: CASSLAGGPSF.

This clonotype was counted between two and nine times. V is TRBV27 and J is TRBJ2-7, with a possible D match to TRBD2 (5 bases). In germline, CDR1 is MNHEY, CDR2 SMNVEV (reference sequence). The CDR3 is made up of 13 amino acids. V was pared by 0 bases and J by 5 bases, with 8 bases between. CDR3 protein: CASSLSRVNEQYF. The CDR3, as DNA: TGTGCCAGCAGTTTATCGAGGGTCAACGAGCAGTACTTC.

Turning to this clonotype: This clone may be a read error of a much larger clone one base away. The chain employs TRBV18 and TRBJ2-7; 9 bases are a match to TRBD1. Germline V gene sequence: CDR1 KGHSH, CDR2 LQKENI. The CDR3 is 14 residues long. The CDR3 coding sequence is TGTACCAGCTCACCACCACGGACAGGGGCCGAGCAGTACTTC. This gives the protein CTSSPPRTGAEQYF.

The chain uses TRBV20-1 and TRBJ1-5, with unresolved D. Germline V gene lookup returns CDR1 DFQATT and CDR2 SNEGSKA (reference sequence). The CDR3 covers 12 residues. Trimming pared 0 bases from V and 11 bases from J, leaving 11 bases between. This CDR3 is CSARDPSSAQHF. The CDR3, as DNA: TGCAGTGCTAGAGATCCCTCCTCCGCCCAGCATTTT.

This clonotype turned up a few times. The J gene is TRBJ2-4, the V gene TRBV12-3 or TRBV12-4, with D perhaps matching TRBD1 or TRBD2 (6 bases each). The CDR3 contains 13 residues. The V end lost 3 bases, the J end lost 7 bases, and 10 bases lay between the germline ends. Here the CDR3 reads CASSFMGGNIQYF. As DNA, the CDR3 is TGTGCCAGCAGTTTTATGGGGGGCAACATTCAGTACTTC.

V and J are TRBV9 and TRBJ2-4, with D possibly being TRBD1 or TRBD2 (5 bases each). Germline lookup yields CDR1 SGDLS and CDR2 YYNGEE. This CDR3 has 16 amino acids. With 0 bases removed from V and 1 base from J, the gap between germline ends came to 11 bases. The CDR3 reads CASSVVGDWAKNIQYF. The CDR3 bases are TGTGCCAGCAGCGTAGTGGGGGATTGGGCCAAAAACATTCAGTACTTC.

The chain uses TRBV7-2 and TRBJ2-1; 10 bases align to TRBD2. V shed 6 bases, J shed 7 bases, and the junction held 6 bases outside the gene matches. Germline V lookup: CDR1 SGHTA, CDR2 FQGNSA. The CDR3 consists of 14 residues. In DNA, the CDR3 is TGTGCCAGCAGAGGGACTAGCGTGGGTAATGAGCAGTTCTTC. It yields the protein CASRGTSVGNEQFF.

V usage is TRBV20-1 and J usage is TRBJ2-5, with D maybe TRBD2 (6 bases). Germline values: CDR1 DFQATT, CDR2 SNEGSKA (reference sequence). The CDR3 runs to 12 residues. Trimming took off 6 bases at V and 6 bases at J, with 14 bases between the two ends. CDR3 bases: TGCAGTGCCGGGACTGGGTCGCAGACCCAGTACTTC. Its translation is CSAGTGSQTQYF.

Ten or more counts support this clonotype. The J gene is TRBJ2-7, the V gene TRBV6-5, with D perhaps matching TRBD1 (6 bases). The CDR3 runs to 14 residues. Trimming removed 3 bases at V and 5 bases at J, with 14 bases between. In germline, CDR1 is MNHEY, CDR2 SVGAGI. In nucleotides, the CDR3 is TGTGCCAGCAGTTATGAAAGACAGGCCCACGAGCAGTACTTC. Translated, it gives CASSYERQAHEQYF.

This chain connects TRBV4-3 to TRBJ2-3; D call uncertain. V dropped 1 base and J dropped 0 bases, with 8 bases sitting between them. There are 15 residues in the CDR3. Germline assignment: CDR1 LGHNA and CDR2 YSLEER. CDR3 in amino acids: CASSQVPPSTDTQYF. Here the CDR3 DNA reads TGCGCCAGCAGCCAAGTCCCTCCAAGCACAGATACGCAGTATTTT.

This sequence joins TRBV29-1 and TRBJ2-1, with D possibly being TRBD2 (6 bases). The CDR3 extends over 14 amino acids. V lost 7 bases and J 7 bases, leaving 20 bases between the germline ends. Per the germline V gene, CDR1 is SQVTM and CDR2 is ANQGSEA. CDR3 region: CSGRPGLVENEQFF. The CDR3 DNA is TGCAGCGGCCGGCCGGGACTCGTGGAGAATGAGCAGTTCTTC.

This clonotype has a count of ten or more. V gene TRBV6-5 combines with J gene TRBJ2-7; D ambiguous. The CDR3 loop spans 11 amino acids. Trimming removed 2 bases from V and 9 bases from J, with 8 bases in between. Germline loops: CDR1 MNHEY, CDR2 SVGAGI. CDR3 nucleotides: TGTGCCAGCAGTTACAACGAACTGCAGTACTTC. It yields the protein CASSYNELQYF.

In nucleotides, the CDR3 is TGTGCCAGCAGCTCATCAATCGTCGCAGATACGCAGTATTTT. It codes for CASSSSIVADTQYF. This rearrangement joins TRBV11-3 to TRBJ2-3; D uncertain. Germline CDR1 reads SGHNT; CDR2 reads YENEEA. The germline V and J ends were trimmed by 4 bases and 4 bases, with 12 bases remaining between them. CDR3 length: 14 residues.

CDR3 coding DNA: TGTGCCAGCAGTCTTGAGGGTGAAAAACTGTTTTTT. This encodes CASSLEGEKLFF. The chain uses TRBV6-1 and TRBJ1-4; D unresolved. The V end was cut by 5 bases, the J end by 7 bases, with 8 bases between. The CDR3 totals 12 residues. Germline loops: CDR1 MNHNS, CDR2 SASEGT.